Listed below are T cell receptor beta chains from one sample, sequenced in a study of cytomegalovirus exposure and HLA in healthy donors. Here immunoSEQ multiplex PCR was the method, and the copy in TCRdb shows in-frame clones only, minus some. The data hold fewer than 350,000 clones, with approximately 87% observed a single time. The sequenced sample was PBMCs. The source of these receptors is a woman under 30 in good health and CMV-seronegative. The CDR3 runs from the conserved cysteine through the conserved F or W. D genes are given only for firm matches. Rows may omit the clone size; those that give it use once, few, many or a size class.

cdr3_nt: TGTGCCAGCAGCAAACTAGCGGGGGACTCCTACGAGCAGTACTTC
cdr3_aa: CASSKLAGDSYEQYF
clone_size: .
v_call: TRBV7-2
d_call: TRBD2
j_call: TRBJ2-7

cdr3_nt: TGTGCCAGCAGTGACTCGACAGGGGGCCCCTATGGCTACACCTTC
cdr3_aa: CASSDSTGGPYGYTF
clone_size: .
v_call: TRBV6-4
d_call: TRBD1
j_call: TRBJ1-2

cdr3_nt: TGTGCCAGCAGTGTCCGGGACAGCTATGGCTACACCTTC
cdr3_aa: CASSVRDSYGYTF
clone_size: .
v_call: TRBV6-1
d_call: TRBD1
j_call: TRBJ1-2

cdr3_nt: TGTGCCAGCAGCGTAGATGGTAGCGGGTACACAGATACGCAGTATTTT
cdr3_aa: CASSVDGSGYTDTQYF
clone_size: once
v_call: TRBV9
d_call: TRBD2
j_call: TRBJ2-3

cdr3_nt: TGTGCCAGCAGTGAAACCGGACAGGTTTGGTTCGAGCAGTACTTC
cdr3_aa: CASSETGQVWFEQYF
clone_size: .
v_call: TRBV6-1
d_call: TRBD1
j_call: TRBJ2-7

cdr3_nt: TGCGCCAGCAGCTTTCTCAACCCGGGACAGGGGTTGGACGAGCAGTACTTC
cdr3_aa: CASSFLNPGQGLDEQYF
clone_size: .
v_call: TRBV5-1
d_call: TRBD1
j_call: TRBJ2-7

cdr3_nt: TGTGCCAGCAGCACTACAGGGGGGAGTTACGAGCAGTACTTC
cdr3_aa: CASSTTGGSYEQYF
clone_size: .
v_call: TRBV7-9
d_call: TRBD1
j_call: TRBJ2-7

cdr3_nt: TGTGCCAGCAGCTTAGGAGGAAGCTCCTACAATGAGCAGTTCTTC
cdr3_aa: CASSLGGSSYNEQFF
clone_size: .
v_call: TRBV11-3
d_call: .
j_call: TRBJ2-1

cdr3_nt: TGTGCCAGCAGTTACAGAAGGCGGGACGAGCAGTACTTC
cdr3_aa: CASSYRRRDEQYF
clone_size: once
v_call: TRBV6-5
d_call: .
j_call: TRBJ2-7

cdr3_nt: TGTGCCTGGAGTGTCTCCGGGAGGCATACCGGGGAGCTGTTTTTT
cdr3_aa: CAWSVSGRHTGELFF
clone_size: .
v_call: TRBV30
d_call: TRBD2
j_call: TRBJ2-2

cdr3_nt: TGTGCCAGCAGCGTAGACGGCCTAACGGGGACCCAGTACTTC
cdr3_aa: CASSVDGLTGTQYF
clone_size: .
v_call: TRBV9
d_call: .
j_call: TRBJ2-5

cdr3_nt: TGTGCCTGGAGTACGCAGCGCCAAACCTACGAGCAGTACTTC
cdr3_aa: CAWSTQRQTYEQYF
clone_size: .
v_call: TRBV30
d_call: .
j_call: TRBJ2-7

cdr3_nt: TGTGCCAGCAGCGCTAGCGTAACCGGGGAGCTGTTTTTT
cdr3_aa: CASSASVTGELFF
clone_size: .
v_call: TRBV9
d_call: .
j_call: TRBJ2-2

cdr3_nt: TGTGCCAGCAGTGACCCCTTGGGGGGTCAGCCCCAGCATTTT
cdr3_aa: CASSDPLGGQPQHF
clone_size: .
v_call: TRBV6-1
d_call: .
j_call: TRBJ1-5

cdr3_nt: TGTGCCAGCAGCAGGGGGCGGACAGTGGGATATCAGCCCCAGCATTTT
cdr3_aa: CASSRGRTVGYQPQHF
clone_size: few
v_call: TRBV27
d_call: TRBD1
j_call: TRBJ1-5

cdr3_nt: TGCGCCAGCCGCCTCAGGGGCACGAACACCGGGGAGCTGTTTTTT
cdr3_aa: CASRLRGTNTGELFF
clone_size: .
v_call: TRBV5-1
d_call: .
j_call: TRBJ2-2

cdr3_nt: TGTGCCATCAGTGACAGCGGGGGGGCCAATGAAAAACTGTTTTTT
cdr3_aa: CAISDSGGANEKLFF
clone_size: .
v_call: TRBV10-3
d_call: .
j_call: TRBJ1-4

cdr3_nt: TGTGCCAGCAGCGTAGGTGATGGGTGGGCGGCGGGAAAGAAAGAGACCCAGTACTTC
cdr3_aa: CASSVGDGWAAGKKETQYF
clone_size: .
v_call: TRBV9
d_call: .
j_call: TRBJ2-5

cdr3_nt: TGTGCCAGCAGCTTGAAGGCGGGAGGGCCTAATGAGCAGTTCTTC
cdr3_aa: CASSLKAGGPNEQFF
clone_size: .
v_call: TRBV5-4
d_call: TRBD2
j_call: TRBJ2-1

cdr3_nt: TGTGCCAGCAGCACTAGCGGGAGAGAGACAGATACGCAGTATTTT
cdr3_aa: CASSTSGRETDTQYF
clone_size: .
v_call: TRBV9
d_call: TRBD2
j_call: TRBJ2-3

cdr3_nt: TGTGCCAGCAGCTTAGTTCAGGGGAACACTGAAGCTTTCTTT
cdr3_aa: CASSLVQGNTEAFF
clone_size: .
v_call: TRBV7-8
d_call: .
j_call: TRBJ1-1

cdr3_nt: TGTGCCTGGAGTGGTGGTGACAGGGCTTACGAGCAGTACTTC
cdr3_aa: CAWSGGDRAYEQYF
clone_size: .
v_call: TRBV30
d_call: TRBD1
j_call: TRBJ2-7

cdr3_nt: TGTGCCAGCAGCTTAGCTCCAGGTTCCCAAGAGACCCAGTACTTC
cdr3_aa: CASSLAPGSQETQYF
clone_size: .
v_call: TRBV7-6
d_call: .
j_call: TRBJ2-5

cdr3_nt: TGTGCCAGCAGCCGGGGTAGCGGGAGCCAAGAGACCCAGTACTTC
cdr3_aa: CASSRGSGSQETQYF
clone_size: .
v_call: TRBV2
d_call: TRBD2
j_call: TRBJ2-5

cdr3_nt: TGTGCCAGCAGTTTCTTCGGGACAGATAAATCCTACGAGCAGTACTTC
cdr3_aa: CASSFFGTDKSYEQYF
clone_size: .
v_call: TRBV27
d_call: TRBD1
j_call: TRBJ2-7

cdr3_nt: TGTGCCAGCAGGCCCACGGGACTAGCGGGAATGGGACGATGGTATGAGCAGTTCTTC
cdr3_aa: CASRPTGLAGMGRWYEQFF
clone_size: .
v_call: TRBV27
d_call: TRBD2
j_call: TRBJ2-1

cdr3_nt: TGTGCCAGTAGTCCCCGGACAGGGGATAATTCACCCCTCCACTTT
cdr3_aa: CASSPRTGDNSPLHF
clone_size: few
v_call: TRBV19
d_call: TRBD1
j_call: TRBJ1-6

cdr3_nt: TGCGCCAGCAGTGATTATCGGGACAACACAGATACGCAGTATTTT
cdr3_aa: CASSDYRDNTDTQYF
clone_size: .
v_call: TRBV10-1
d_call: .
j_call: TRBJ2-3

cdr3_nt: TGTGCCAGCAGCCCGGGGGACAGGGGGCGTTATAATTCACCCCTCCACTTT
cdr3_aa: CASSPGDRGRYNSPLHF
clone_size: .
v_call: TRBV13
d_call: TRBD1
j_call: TRBJ1-6

cdr3_nt: TGTGCCAGCTCACAGACTAGCGGGGAAAACAATGAGCAGTTCTTC
cdr3_aa: CASSQTSGENNEQFF
clone_size: .
v_call: TRBV18
d_call: TRBD2
j_call: TRBJ2-1

cdr3_nt: TGTGCCAGCAACCTAGCGGGATCTTCCTACGAGCAGTACTTC
cdr3_aa: CASNLAGSSYEQYF
clone_size: .
v_call: TRBV28
d_call: TRBD2
j_call: TRBJ2-7

cdr3_nt: TGTGCCAGCAGTTTAAAGGGACAGGGGGCGTTCGAGCAGTACTTC
cdr3_aa: CASSLKGQGAFEQYF
clone_size: .
v_call: TRBV27
d_call: TRBD1
j_call: TRBJ2-7

cdr3_nt: TGTGCCAGCTCTAGGACCGGGAGGGCCTACAATGAGCAGTTCTTC
cdr3_aa: CASSRTGRAYNEQFF
clone_size: .
v_call: TRBV9
d_call: TRBD2
j_call: TRBJ2-1

cdr3_nt: TGTGCCAGCAGCTTAGAGGCGGGAGGGTCCTACAATGAGCAGTTCTTC
cdr3_aa: CASSLEAGGSYNEQFF
clone_size: .
v_call: TRBV7-8
d_call: TRBD2
j_call: TRBJ2-1

cdr3_nt: TGTGCCAGTAGTCAGGGGACGGAGGCTACGAGACTGTTTTTT
cdr3_aa: CASSQGTEATRLFF
clone_size: once
v_call: TRBV19
d_call: .
j_call: TRBJ1-4

cdr3_nt: TGTGCCAGCTCACCACAACAGGGTACTGGCTACACCTTC
cdr3_aa: CASSPQQGTGYTF
clone_size: .
v_call: TRBV18
d_call: .
j_call: TRBJ1-2

cdr3_nt: TGTGCCAGCAGCCTCGGGGGGGGCAATCAGCCCCAGCATTTT
cdr3_aa: CASSLGGGNQPQHF
clone_size: .
v_call: TRBV7-6
d_call: .
j_call: TRBJ1-5

cdr3_nt: TGTGCCAGCAGGCCCGAGAGGACAGGGGCCCGTAGCTATGGCTACACCTTC
cdr3_aa: CASRPERTGARSYGYTF
clone_size: .
v_call: TRBV5-4
d_call: TRBD1
j_call: TRBJ1-2

cdr3_nt: TGTGCCAGCAGCCCAGGGACAGGGCTGCCCCACGAGCAGTACTTC
cdr3_aa: CASSPGTGLPHEQYF
clone_size: .
v_call: TRBV7-3
d_call: TRBD1
j_call: TRBJ2-7